The 14 T cell receptor beta chains below were found in one sample sequenced in a study of PD-L1 blockade in urothelial cancer. The time point: pretreatment peripheral blood. Libraries were prepared by immunoSEQ multiplex PCR; TCRdb keeps only in-frame clonotypes and omits some of them. This sample has about 130,000 clones, with roughly 84% found just once. The sample was PBMCs, taken around atezolizumab (anti-PD-L1) treatment. The receptors were sampled from a man aged 50 to 59 with urothelial cancer.

The V call is TRBV30, the J call TRBJ1-2; 7 bases are shared with TRBD1. The CDR3 extends over 17 amino acids. V trimming: 0 bases; J trimming: 4 bases; junction bases outside the gene matches: 14. Looked up from germline, CDR1 is GTSNPN and CDR2 is SVGIG (reference sequence). CDR3 region: CAWSVRDRSTYSYGYTF. In DNA, the CDR3 is TGTGCCTGGAGTGTACGGGACAGATCCACCTATTCCTATGGCTACACCTTC.

CDR3 coding DNA: TGTGCCAGCAGCGATATAGGGACTAGCGACTACAATGAGCAGTTCTTC. It translates to CASSDIGTSDYNEQFF. The chain has TRBV13 and TRBJ2-1, with TRBD2 matching over 10 bases. The CDR3 is 16 residues long. Germline CDR1 and CDR2: PRHDT and FYEKMQ (reference sequence). V was pared by 5 bases and J by 3 bases, with 7 bases of the junction left unmatched.

This chain connects TRBV6-1 to TRBJ1-5, with D possibly being TRBD1 (5 bases). From germline, CDR1 is MNHNS and CDR2 SASEGT. V was clipped by 5 bases and J by 4 bases, with 9 bases between them. This CDR3 contains 13 residues. CDR3 residues: CASSPKGNQPQHF. The CDR3 region has the DNA TGTGCCAGCAGTCCGAAGGGGAATCAGCCCCAGCATTTT.

CDR3 in DNA: TGTGCCTGGAGTATATTGAAAGGGACAGGCCGCCGGCTGGCCTCAGAATACGAGCAGTACTTC. Its protein product is CAWSILKGTGRRLASEYEQYF. This sequence joins TRBV30 and TRBJ2-7; 8 bases match TRBD1. The CDR3 length is 21 residues. CDR1 and CDR2 (germline): GTSNPN, SVGIG (reference sequence). V lost 2 bases and J lost 4; bases outside the gene matches: 28. The full variable domain, with the rest looked up from reference TRBV30 and TRBJ2-7, is SQTIHQWPATLVQPVGSPLSLECTVEGTSNPNLYWYRQAAGRGLQLLFYSVGIGQISSEVPQNLSASRPQDRQFILSSKKLLLSDSGFYLCAWSILKGTGRRLASEYEQYFGPGTRLTVT.

The J gene is TRBJ1-6, the V gene TRBV30; D gene ambiguous. Germline CDR1 and CDR2: GTSNPN and SVGIG (reference sequence). This CDR3 has 12 amino acids. V lost 1 base to trimming and J lost 9 bases, with 7 bases between them. The CDR3 nucleotides read TGTGCCTGGAGTGGTGGCCCTTCACCCCTCCACTTT. Residues: CAWSGGPSPLHF.

A remark on this clone: A single base separates this from a much larger clone, so it may be a read error. This rearrangement joins TRBV14 to TRBJ2-1, with D unclear. This CDR3 has 13 amino acids. Per the germline V gene, CDR1 is SGHDN and CDR2 is FVKESK. V was clipped by 0 bases and J by 4 bases, with 4 bases between them. For the CDR3, the DNA is TGTGCCAGCAGCCAAGATCGGTACAATGAGCAGTTCTTC. Translating gives CASSQDRYNEQFF.

The chain recombines TRBV18 with TRBJ2-7; D is possibly TRBD2 (5 bases). Germline CDR1 reads KGHSH; CDR2 reads LQKENI. This CDR3 is 15 amino acids long. V shed 2 bases and J shed 4 bases, with 15 bases lying between them. The CDR3 sequence: CASSPDRGLIYEQYF. In nucleotides, the CDR3 is TGTGCCAGCTCACCAGACCGCGGACTGATATACGAGCAGTACTTC.

The rearrangement links TRBV11-3 to TRBJ2-4, with D maybe TRBD2 (6 bases). The CDR3 runs 16 residues. Germline CDR1 and CDR2: SGHNT and YENEEA. The V and J ends lost 5 bases and 2 bases respectively, with 16 bases between them. CDR3 residues: CASSPGGGRTKNIQYF. CDR3 bases: TGTGCCAGCAGCCCCGGGGGAGGTCGTACCAAAAACATTCAGTACTTC.

CDR3 nucleotide sequence: TGTGCCAGCAGTCGACAGACCAAAGAGACCCAGTACTTC. This sequence encodes CASSRQTKETQYF. The chain combines TRBV27 with TRBJ2-5; tentative D call: TRBD1 (5 bases). The CDR3 is 13 residues long. Germline V gene sequence: CDR1 MNHEY, CDR2 SMNVEV (reference sequence). V lost 5 bases, J lost 3 bases, and 10 bases lay in between.

CDR3 sequence: CASSLLGLNGNEQFF. The CDR3 bases are TGTGCCAGCAGCTTACTGGGACTGAACGGCAATGAGCAGTTCTTC. V usage is TRBV7-6 and J usage is TRBJ2-1; perhaps TRBD2 as D (6 bases). The V end lost 2 bases, the J end lost 6 bases, and 14 bases lay between the germline ends. The CDR3 runs 15 residues. The germline V gene has CDR1 SGHVS and CDR2 FNYEAQ.

This rearrangement joins TRBV11-1 to TRBJ2-7; 8 positions match TRBD1. With 5 bases clipped from V and 2 bases from J, the junction kept 11 bases outside the gene matches. This CDR3 has 16 residues. CDR1 is SGHAT and CDR2 is FQDESV in the germline V gene (reference sequence). The CDR3 DNA reads TGTGCCAGCAGCCCTAACCAGGGGGCGGTAGCCTACGAGCAGTACTTC. As protein: CASSPNQGAVAYEQYF.

The rearrangement joins TRBV7-8 to TRBJ1-6, with D perhaps TRBD1 (5 bases). In germline, CDR1 is SGHVS, CDR2 FQNEAQ. The CDR3 runs to 16 residues. V shed 3 bases and J shed 10 bases, with 19 bases lying between them. The CDR3 spells CASSFRDPGGGSPLHF. Written as DNA, the CDR3 is TGTGCCAGCAGCTTCCGGGACCCGGGTGGAGGGTCACCCCTCCACTTT.

The CDR3 coding sequence is TGTGCCAGCAGCCTCGGCGGGGCAGCCTCTGGAGAAAAACTGTTTTTT. It translates to CASSLGGAASGEKLFF. The V gene is TRBV7-2, the J gene TRBJ1-4; D possibly corresponds to TRBD1 (5 bases). Trimming took 5 bases from V and 8 from J, leaving 21 bases between them. Germline lookup yields CDR1 SGHTA and CDR2 FQGNSA. The CDR3 covers 16 residues. Combining the CDR3 with reference TRBV7-2 and TRBJ1-4 gives the whole variable domain GAGVSQSPSNKVTEKGKDVELRCDPISGHTALYWYRQSLGQGLEFLIYFQGNSAPDKSGLPSDRFSAERTGGSVSTLTIQRTQQEDSAVYLCASSLGGAASGEKLFFGSGTQLSVL.

V and J are TRBV2 and TRBJ1-5; 10 positions agree with TRBD1. The germline CDR1 and CDR2 sequences are SNHLY and FYNNEI. The CDR3 extends over 16 amino acids. V dropped 7 bases and J dropped 5; count of bases not matched to a gene: 11. DNA of the CDR3: TGTGCCAGCACCGGGACAGGGGTGGGGGTGGATCAGCCCCAGCATTTT. Encoded protein: CASTGTGVGVDQPQHF. Full variable domain (remainder filled in from reference TRBV2 and TRBJ1-5): EPEVTQTPSHQVTQMGQEVILRCVPISNHLYFYWYRQILGQKVEFLVSFYNNEISEKSEIFDDQFSVERPDGSNFTLKIRSTKLEDSAMYFCASTGTGVGVDQPQHFGDGTRLSIL.